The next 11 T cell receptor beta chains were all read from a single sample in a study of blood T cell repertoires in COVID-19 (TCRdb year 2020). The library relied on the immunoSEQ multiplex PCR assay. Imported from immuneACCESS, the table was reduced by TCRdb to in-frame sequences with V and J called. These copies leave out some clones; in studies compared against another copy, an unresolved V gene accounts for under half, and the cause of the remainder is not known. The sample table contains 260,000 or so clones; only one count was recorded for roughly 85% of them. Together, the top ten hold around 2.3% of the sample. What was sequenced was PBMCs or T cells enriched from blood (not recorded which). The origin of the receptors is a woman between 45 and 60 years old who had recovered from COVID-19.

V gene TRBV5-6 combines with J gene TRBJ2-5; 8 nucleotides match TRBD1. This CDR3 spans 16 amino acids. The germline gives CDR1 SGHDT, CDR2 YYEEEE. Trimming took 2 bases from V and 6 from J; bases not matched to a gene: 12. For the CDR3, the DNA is TGTGCCAGCAGCTTCGACAGGGGCGGTGGGCTGAAGACCCAGTACTTC. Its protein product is CASSFDRGGGLKTQYF. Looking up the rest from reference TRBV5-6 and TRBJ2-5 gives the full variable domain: DAGVTQSPTHLIKTRGQQVTLRCSPKSGHDTVSWYQQALGQGPQFIFQYYEEEERQRGNFPDRFSGHQFPNYSSELNVNALLLGDSALYLCASSFDRGGGLKTQYFGPGTRLLVL.

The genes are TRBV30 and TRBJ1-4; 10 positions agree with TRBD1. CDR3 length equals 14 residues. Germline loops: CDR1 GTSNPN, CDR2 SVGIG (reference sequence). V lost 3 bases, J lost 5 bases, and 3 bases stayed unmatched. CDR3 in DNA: TGTGCCTGGAGCGACAGGGGGCTCAATGAAAAACTGTTTTTT. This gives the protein CAWSDRGLNEKLFF.

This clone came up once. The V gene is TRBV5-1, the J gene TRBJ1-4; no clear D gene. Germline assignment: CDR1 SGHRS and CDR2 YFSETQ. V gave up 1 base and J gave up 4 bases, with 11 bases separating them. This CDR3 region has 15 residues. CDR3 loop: CASSLQGRYNEKLFF. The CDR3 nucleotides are TGCGCCAGCAGCTTGCAAGGCAGGTATAATGAAAAACTGTTTTTT.

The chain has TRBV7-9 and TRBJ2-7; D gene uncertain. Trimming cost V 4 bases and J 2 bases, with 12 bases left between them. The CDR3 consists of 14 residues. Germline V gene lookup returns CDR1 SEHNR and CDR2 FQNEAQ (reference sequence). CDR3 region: CASSSTRITYEQYF. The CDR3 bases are TGTGCCAGCAGCTCGACTCGGATCACCTACGAGCAGTACTTC.

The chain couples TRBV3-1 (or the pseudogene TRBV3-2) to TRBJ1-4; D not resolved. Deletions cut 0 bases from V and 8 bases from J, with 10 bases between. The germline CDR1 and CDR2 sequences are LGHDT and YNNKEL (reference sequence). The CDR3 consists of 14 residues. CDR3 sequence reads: CASSQELRGEKLFF. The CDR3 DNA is TGTGCCAGCAGCCAAGAGCTTAGAGGGGAAAAACTGTTTTTT.

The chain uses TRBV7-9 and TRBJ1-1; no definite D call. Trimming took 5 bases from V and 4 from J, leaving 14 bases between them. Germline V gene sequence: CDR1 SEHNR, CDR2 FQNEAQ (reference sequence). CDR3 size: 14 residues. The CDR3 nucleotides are TGTGCCAGCAGCCGGGGATTTACCGGCACTGAAGCTTTCTTT. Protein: CASSRGFTGTEAFF. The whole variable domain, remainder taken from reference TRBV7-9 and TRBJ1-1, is DTGVSQNPRHKITKRGQNVTFRCDPISEHNRLYWYRQTLGQGPEFLTYFQNEAQLEKSRLLSDRFSAERPKGSFSTLEIQRTEQGDSAMYLCASSRGFTGTEAFFGQGTRLTVV.

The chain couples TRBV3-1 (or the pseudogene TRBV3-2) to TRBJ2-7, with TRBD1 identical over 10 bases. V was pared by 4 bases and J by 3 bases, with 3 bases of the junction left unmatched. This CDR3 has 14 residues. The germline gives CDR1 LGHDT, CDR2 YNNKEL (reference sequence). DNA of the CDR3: TGTGCCAGCAGCCTGGGACAGGGGAGCTACGAGCAGTACTTC. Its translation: CASSLGQGSYEQYF.

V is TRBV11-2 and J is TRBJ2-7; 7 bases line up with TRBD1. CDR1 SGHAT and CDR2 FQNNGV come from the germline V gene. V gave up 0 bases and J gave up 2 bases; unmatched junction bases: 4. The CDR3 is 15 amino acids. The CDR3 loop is CASSLDGTATYEQYF. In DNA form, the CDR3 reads TGTGCCAGCAGCTTAGATGGGACAGCGACCTACGAGCAGTACTTC.

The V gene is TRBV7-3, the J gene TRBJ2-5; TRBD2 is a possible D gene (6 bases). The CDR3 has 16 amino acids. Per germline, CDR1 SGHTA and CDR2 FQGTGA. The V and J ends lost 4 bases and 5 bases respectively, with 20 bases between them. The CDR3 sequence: CASSSPDGPSGETQYF. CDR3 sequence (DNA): TGTGCCAGCAGCTCCCCTGACGGGCCGAGCGGGGAGACCCAGTACTTC.

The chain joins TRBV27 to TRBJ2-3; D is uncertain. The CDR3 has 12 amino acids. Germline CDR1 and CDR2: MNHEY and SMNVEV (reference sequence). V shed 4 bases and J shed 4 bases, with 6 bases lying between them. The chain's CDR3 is CASSSSSDTQYF. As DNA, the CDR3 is TGTGCCAGCAGTTCTTCTTCAGATACGCAGTATTTT.

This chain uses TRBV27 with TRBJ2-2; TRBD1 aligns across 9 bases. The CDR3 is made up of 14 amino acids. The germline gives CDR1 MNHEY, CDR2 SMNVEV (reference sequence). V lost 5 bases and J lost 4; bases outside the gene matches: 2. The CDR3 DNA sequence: TGTGCCAGCAGTCTGGGACAGGGCACCGGGGAGCTGTTTTTT. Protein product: CASSLGQGTGELFF.